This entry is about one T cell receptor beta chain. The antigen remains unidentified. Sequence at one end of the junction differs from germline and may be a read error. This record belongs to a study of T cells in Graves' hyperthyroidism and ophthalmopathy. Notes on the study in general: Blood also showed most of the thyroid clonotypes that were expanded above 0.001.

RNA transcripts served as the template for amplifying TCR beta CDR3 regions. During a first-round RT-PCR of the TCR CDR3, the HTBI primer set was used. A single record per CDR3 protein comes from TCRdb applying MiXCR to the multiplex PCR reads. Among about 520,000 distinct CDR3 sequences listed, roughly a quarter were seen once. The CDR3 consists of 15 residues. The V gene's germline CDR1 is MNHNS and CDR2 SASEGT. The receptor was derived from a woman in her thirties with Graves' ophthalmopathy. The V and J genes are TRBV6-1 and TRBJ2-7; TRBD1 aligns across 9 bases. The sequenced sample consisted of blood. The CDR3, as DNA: TGTGCCAGCAGCGAAGGGACAGGGCACTCCTACGAGCAGTACTTC. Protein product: CASSEGTGHSYEQYF.